The 14 T cell receptor beta chains below were found in one sample sequenced in a study of blood T cell repertoires in COVID-19. Clones were read by immunoSEQ multiplex PCR, and TCRdb kept only the in-frame ones, dropping some. The sample records some 69,000 clones, 79% being singletons. The sequencing input was peripheral blood. The receptors were sampled from a human donor in a cohort sampled during active COVID-19.

The chain couples TRBV27 to TRBJ2-5; the D is unclear. The CDR3 runs 13 residues. Trimming removed 6 bases from V and 1 base from J, with 9 bases in between. Germline CDR1 is MNHEY and CDR2 is SMNVEV (reference sequence). The CDR3 protein is CASRSDGQETQYF. The CDR3 DNA sequence: TGTGCCAGCAGGAGCGACGGCCAAGAGACCCAGTACTTC.

The chain recombines TRBV27 with TRBJ2-1, with 7 bases fitting TRBD2. The CDR3 consists of 15 residues. J gave up 9 bases and V 0 bases, and 8 bases lay outside the gene matches. CDR1 is MNHEY, CDR2 SMNVEV, per germline (reference sequence). The CDR3 DNA reads as TGTGCCAGCAGTTTATCGTGGCTAGCGGTGAGTGAGCAGTTCTTC. The encoded protein is CASSLSWLAVSEQFF.

The rearrangement links TRBV5-5 to TRBJ2-2; D is possibly TRBD2 (5 bases). The CDR3 contains 14 residues. V lost 0 bases and J lost 8, with 11 bases in between. In germline, CDR1 is SGHKS, CDR2 YYEKEE (reference sequence). This CDR3 reads CASSLGLGEGELFF. CDR3 in DNA: TGTGCCAGCAGCTTGGGCCTCGGGGAAGGGGAGCTGTTTTTT. Full variable domain (missing parts from reference TRBV5-5 and TRBJ2-2): DAGVTQSPTHLIKTRGQQVTLRCSPISGHKSVSWYQQVLGQGPQFIFQYYEKEERGRGNFPDRFSARQFPNYSSELNVNALLLGDSALYLCASSLGLGEGELFFGEGSRLTVL.

The genes are TRBV15 and TRBJ2-5; D is perhaps TRBD2 (5 bases). The CDR3 length is 18 residues. CDR1 LNHNV and CDR2 YYDKDF come from the germline V gene (reference sequence). V was cut by 1 base and J by 4 bases, with 22 bases left in between. CDR3 DNA: TGTGCCACCAGCAGAGGGGATTTAGCGCGGACCTGGGGAGAGACCCAGTACTTC. This encodes CATSRGDLARTWGETQYF.

The J gene is TRBJ2-1, the V gene TRBV14; 8 bases agree with TRBD2. The CDR3 spans 15 residues. The trim removed 5 bases at V and 6 bases at J, leaving 9 bases unmatched. Germline CDR1 is SGHDN and CDR2 is FVKESK. CDR3 amino acids: CASSTLGLDLNEQFF. The CDR3 nucleotides are TGTGCCAGCAGCACGCTGGGACTAGACCTCAATGAGCAGTTCTTC.

The J gene is TRBJ2-6, the V gene TRBV7-2; 7 nucleotides line up with TRBD1. The CDR3 is made up of 17 amino acids. V lost 5 bases and J lost 0; bases outside the gene matches: 7. Germline V gene sequence: CDR1 SGHTA, CDR2 FQGNSA. In nucleotides, the CDR3 is TGTGCCAGCAGCCCCCGAGGGGGCAGCTCTGGGGCCAACGTCCTGACTTTC. It codes for CASSPRGGSSGANVLTF.

V usage is TRBV28 and J usage is TRBJ2-2, with TRBD1 as a possible D gene (6 bases). This CDR3 has 15 residues. Per the germline V gene, CDR1 is MDHEN and CDR2 is SYDVKM. The V and J ends lost 4 bases and 6 bases respectively, with 15 bases between them. The CDR3 bases are TGTGCCAGCAGTTCCCACCACACAGGGTCCGGGGAGCTGTTTTTT. Translating gives CASSSHHTGSGELFF.

This chain uses TRBV6-2 or TRBV6-3 with TRBJ2-3; 7 bases match TRBD2. J lost 2 bases, V lost 6 bases, and 11 bases had no gene match. CDR1 and CDR2 from the germline V gene are MNHEY and SVGEGT. The CDR3 contains 16 residues. CDR3: CASSFSPGLNTDTQYF. CDR3 bases: TGTGCCAGCAGCTTTTCTCCGGGACTAAACACAGATACGCAGTATTTT.

The chain links TRBV28 to TRBJ1-1; 7 bases line up with TRBD1. V lost 2 bases and J lost 7; bases outside the gene matches: 10. This CDR3 is built from 15 residues. Germline CDR1 is MDHEN and CDR2 is SYDVKM. The CDR3 spells CASSLIKGGADEAFF. For the CDR3, the DNA is TGTGCCAGCAGTTTAATCAAAGGGGGCGCGGATGAAGCTTTCTTT.

V and J are TRBV9 and TRBJ2-7; 9 nucleotides align to TRBD2. The CDR3 has 16 amino acids. V lost 0 bases, J lost 8 bases, and 12 bases stayed unmatched. Germline CDR1 SGDLS, CDR2 YYNGEE. DNA for the CDR3: TGTGCCAGCAGCGTAGGAGAGGCCGGGCTAGCGGGACAGCAGTACTTC. Residues: CASSVGEAGLAGQQYF.

V is TRBV27 and J is TRBJ2-2, with 7 bases aligning to TRBD2. CDR1 and CDR2 from the germline V gene are MNHEY and SMNVEV (reference sequence). The CDR3 has 15 amino acids. V trimming: 2 bases; J trimming: 2 bases; junction bases outside the gene matches: 2. CDR3 bases: TGTGCCAGCAGTTTACTAGCGGCTAACACCGGGGAGCTGTTTTTT. Translation gives CASSLLAANTGELFF.

The chain joins TRBV6-4 to TRBJ2-2; D is uncertain. The CDR3 is 13 amino acids. The germline CDR1 and CDR2 sequences are MRHNA and SNTAGT. Trimming stripped 4 bases from V and 6 bases from J, with 9 bases between. This CDR3 is CASSARFAGELFF. For the CDR3, the DNA is TGTGCCAGCAGTGCCCGTTTTGCCGGGGAGCTGTTTTTT.

The sample holds one count of this clone. The chain joins TRBV18 to TRBJ1-1, with D possibly matching TRBD1 (5 bases). CDR3 length: 14 residues. Trimming pared 2 bases from V and 0 bases from J, leaving 7 bases between. CDR1 and CDR2 (germline): KGHSH, LQKENI. CDR3 amino acids: CASSPMTVNTEAFF. The DNA of the CDR3 is TGTGCCAGCTCACCAATGACAGTGAACACTGAAGCTTTCTTT.

This sequence joins TRBV4-1 and TRBJ2-5, with 9 bases fitting TRBD2. Germline loops: CDR1 MGHRA, CDR2 YSYEKL. The CDR3 has 21 residues. The trim removed 0 bases at V and 3 bases at J, leaving 20 bases unmatched. CDR3 DNA: TGCGCCAGCAGCCAAGAATCAGCGGGAGGTTTCGCGGGCGACTCGAAAGAGACCCAGTACTTC. It yields the protein CASSQESAGGFAGDSKETQYF.